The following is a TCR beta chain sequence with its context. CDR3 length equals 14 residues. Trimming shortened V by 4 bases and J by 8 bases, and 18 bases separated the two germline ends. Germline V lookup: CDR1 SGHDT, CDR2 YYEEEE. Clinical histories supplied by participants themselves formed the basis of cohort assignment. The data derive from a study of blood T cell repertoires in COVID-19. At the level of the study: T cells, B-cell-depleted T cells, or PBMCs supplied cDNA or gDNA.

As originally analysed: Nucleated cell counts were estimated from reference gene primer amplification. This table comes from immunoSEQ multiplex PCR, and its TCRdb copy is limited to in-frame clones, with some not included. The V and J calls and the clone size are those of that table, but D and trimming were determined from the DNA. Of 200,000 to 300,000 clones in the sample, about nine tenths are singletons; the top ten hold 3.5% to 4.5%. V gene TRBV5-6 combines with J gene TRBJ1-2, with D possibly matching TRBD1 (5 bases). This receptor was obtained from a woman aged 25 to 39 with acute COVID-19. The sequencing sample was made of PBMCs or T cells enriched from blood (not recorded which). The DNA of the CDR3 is TGTGCCAGCAGCCCGGACATTTGGGGGGAAGGCTACACCTTC. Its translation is CASSPDIWGEGYTF. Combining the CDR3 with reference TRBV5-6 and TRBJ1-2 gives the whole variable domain DAGVTQSPTHLIKTRGQQVTLRCSPKSGHDTVSWYQQALGQGPQFIFQYYEEEERQRGNFPDRFSGHQFPNYSSELNVNALLLGDSALYLCASSPDIWGEGYTFGSGTRLTVV.